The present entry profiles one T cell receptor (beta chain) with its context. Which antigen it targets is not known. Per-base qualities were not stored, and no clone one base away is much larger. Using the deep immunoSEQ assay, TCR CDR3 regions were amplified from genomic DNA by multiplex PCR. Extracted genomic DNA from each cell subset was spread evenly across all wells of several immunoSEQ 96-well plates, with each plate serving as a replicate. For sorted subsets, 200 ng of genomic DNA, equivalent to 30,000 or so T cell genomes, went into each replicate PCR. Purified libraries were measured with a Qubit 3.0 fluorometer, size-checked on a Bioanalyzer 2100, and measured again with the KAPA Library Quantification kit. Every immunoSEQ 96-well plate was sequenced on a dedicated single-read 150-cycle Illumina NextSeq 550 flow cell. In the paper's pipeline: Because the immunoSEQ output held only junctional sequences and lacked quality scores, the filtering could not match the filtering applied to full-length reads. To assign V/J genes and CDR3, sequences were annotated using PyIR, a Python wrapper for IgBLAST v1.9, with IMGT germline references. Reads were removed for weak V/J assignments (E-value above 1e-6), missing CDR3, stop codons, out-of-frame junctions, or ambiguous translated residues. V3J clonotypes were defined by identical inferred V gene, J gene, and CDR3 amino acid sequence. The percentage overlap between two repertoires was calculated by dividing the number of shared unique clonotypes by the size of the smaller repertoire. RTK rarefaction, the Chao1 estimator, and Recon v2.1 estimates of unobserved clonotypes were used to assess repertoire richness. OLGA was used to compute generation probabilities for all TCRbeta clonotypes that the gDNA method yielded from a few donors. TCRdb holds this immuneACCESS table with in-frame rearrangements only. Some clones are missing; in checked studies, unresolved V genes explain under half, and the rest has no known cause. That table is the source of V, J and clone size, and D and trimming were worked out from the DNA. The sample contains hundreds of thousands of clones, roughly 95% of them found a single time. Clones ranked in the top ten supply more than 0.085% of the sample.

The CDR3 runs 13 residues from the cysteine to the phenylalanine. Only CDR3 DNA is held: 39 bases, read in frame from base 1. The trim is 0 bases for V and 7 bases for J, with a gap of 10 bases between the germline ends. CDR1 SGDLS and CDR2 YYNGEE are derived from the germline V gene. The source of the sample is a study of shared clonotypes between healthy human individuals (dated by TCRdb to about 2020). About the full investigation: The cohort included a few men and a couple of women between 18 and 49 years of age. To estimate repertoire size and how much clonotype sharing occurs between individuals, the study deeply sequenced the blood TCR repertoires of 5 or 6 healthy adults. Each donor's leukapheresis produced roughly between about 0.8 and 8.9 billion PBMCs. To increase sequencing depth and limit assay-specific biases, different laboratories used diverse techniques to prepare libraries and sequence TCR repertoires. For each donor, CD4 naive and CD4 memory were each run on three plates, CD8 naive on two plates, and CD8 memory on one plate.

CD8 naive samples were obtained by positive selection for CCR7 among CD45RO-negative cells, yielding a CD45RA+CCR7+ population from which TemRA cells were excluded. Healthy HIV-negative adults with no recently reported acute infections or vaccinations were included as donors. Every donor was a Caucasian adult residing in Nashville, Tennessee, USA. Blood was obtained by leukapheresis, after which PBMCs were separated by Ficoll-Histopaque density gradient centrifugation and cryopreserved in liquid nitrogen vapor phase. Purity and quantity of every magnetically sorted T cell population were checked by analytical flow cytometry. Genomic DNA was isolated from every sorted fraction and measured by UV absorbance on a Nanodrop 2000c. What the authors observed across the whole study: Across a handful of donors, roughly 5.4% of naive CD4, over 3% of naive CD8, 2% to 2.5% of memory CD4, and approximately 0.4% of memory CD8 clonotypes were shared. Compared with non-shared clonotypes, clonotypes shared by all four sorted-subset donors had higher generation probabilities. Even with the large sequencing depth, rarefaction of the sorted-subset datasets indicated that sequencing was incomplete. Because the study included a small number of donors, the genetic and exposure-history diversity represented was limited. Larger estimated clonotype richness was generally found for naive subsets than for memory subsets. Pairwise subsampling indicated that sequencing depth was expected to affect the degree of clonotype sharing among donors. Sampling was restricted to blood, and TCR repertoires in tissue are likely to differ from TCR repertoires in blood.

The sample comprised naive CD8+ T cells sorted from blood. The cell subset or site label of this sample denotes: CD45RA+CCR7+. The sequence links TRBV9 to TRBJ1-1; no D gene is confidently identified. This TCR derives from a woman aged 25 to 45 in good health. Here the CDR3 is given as CASSVAQEREAFF. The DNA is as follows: TGTGCCAGCAGCGTAGCGCAGGAACGTGAAGCTTTCTTT. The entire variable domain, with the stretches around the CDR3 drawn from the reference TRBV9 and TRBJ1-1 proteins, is DSGVTQTPKHLITATGQRVTLRCSPRSGDLSVYWYQQSLDQGLQFLIQYYNGEERAKGNILERFSAQQFPDLHSELNLSSLELGDSALYFCASSVAQEREAFFGQGTRLTVV.